A selection of T cell receptor beta chains follows, all from one sample in a study of T-cell memory formation after mild COVID-19. One entry per CDR3 protein results from TCRdb running MiXCR on the 5' RACE reads. Of 90,000 to 120,000 distinct CDR3 sequences in the sample, approximately 15% were seen once. Sequencing used PBMCs or a T cell subset sorted from them (not recorded which). The receptors originated from a man aged 18 to 29 who had mild COVID-19 (a few samples of this study predate the infection). Cell type and time point are not known. CDR3s include the opening cysteine and the closing phenylalanine or tryptophan. A D gene is named only where the DNA matches it firmly. Expanded clones get a size class; other rows say once, few or many, or leave the size out.

size: few
V: TRBV15
D: TRBD2
J: TRBJ2-3
CDR3: CATSRTGTSGRTDTQYF
DNA: TGTGCCACCAGCAGAACCGGGACTAGCGGACGCACAGATACGCAGTATTTT

size: NA
V: TRBV15
D: NA
J: TRBJ2-1
CDR3: CATSRDGSNEQFF
DNA: TGTGCCACCAGCAGAGATGGGTCCAATGAGCAGTTCTTC

size: few
V: TRBV3-1
D: NA
J: TRBJ2-2
CDR3: CASSRQGLNTGELFF
DNA: TGTGCCAGCAGCCGACAGGGACTAAACACCGGGGAGCTGTTTTTT

size: few
V: TRBV5-5
D: TRBD2
J: TRBJ2-2
CDR3: CASSPNRGGADGELFF
DNA: TGTGCCAGCAGCCCAAATCGCGGGGGGGCAGACGGGGAGCTGTTTTTT

size: many
V: TRBV23-1
D: NA
J: TRBJ1-6
CDR3: CASSPPRGHSSYNSPLHF
DNA: TGCGCCAGCAGTCCCCCCCGGGGCCACAGCTCCTATAATTCACCCCTCCACTTT

size: NA
V: TRBV5-1
D: TRBD1
J: TRBJ2-7
CDR3: CASSTLGQGTGSYEQYF
DNA: TGCGCCAGCAGCACCCTGGGACAGGGGACGGGCTCCTACGAGCAGTACTTC

size: few
V: TRBV4-1
D: NA
J: TRBJ1-5
CDR3: CASSPAWASNQPQHF
DNA: TGCGCCAGCAGCCCTGCATGGGCGAGCAATCAGCCCCAGCATTTT

size: NA
V: TRBV7-2
D: NA
J: TRBJ2-7
CDR3: CASSLNSGYEQYF
DNA: TGTGCCAGCAGCTTGAACAGTGGCTACGAGCAGTACTTC

size: NA
V: TRBV6-2/TRBV6-3
D: NA
J: TRBJ2-4
CDR3: CASSYDRSGAKNIQYF
DNA: TGTGCCAGCAGTTACGACAGGTCAGGGGCCAAAAACATTCAGTACTTC

size: NA
V: TRBV9
D: NA
J: TRBJ2-3
CDR3: CASSVAGRYTQYF
DNA: TGTGCCAGCAGCGTAGCGGGGAGGTATACGCAGTATTTT

size: many
V: TRBV6-5
D: NA
J: TRBJ2-3
CDR3: CASSYQGLLRDTQYF
DNA: TGTGCCAGCAGTTACCAGGGACTCTTGCGGGATACGCAGTATTTT

size: NA
V: TRBV12-3/TRBV12-4
D: TRBD1
J: TRBJ1-4
CDR3: CASTDRGMGEKLFF
DNA: TGTGCCAGCACCGACAGGGGGATGGGTGAAAAACTGTTTTTT

size: NA
V: TRBV11-2
D: NA
J: TRBJ2-2
CDR3: CASSFRDTGELFF
DNA: TGTGCCAGCAGCTTCAGGGACACCGGGGAGCTGTTTTTT

size: NA
V: TRBV11-2
D: NA
J: TRBJ2-3
CDR3: CASITGPVPDTQYF
DNA: TGTGCCAGCATCACCGGCCCCGTCCCAGATACGCAGTATTTT

size: many
V: TRBV5-1
D: TRBD1
J: TRBJ2-5
CDR3: CASSNLTGTGGIETQYF
DNA: TGCGCCAGCAGCAATCTTACCGGGACAGGGGGCATCGAGACCCAGTACTTC

size: few
V: TRBV7-3
D: TRBD2
J: TRBJ2-1
CDR3: CASSFSGGASSEQFF
DNA: TGTGCCAGCAGCTTTAGCGGGGGGGCCTCTAGCGAGCAGTTCTTC

size: NA
V: TRBV9
D: NA
J: TRBJ1-1
CDR3: CASSVVAQNTEAFF
DNA: TGTGCCAGCAGCGTAGTAGCCCAGAACACTGAAGCTTTCTTT

size: NA
V: TRBV10-3
D: NA
J: TRBJ2-3
CDR3: CAISENRPPTQDTQYF
DNA: TGTGCCATCAGTGAAAACAGGCCCCCGACCCAAGATACGCAGTATTTT

size: NA
V: TRBV7-9
D: NA
J: TRBJ2-4
CDR3: CASSFPQGTKNIQYF
DNA: TGTGCCAGCAGCTTCCCCCAGGGGACCAAAAACATTCAGTACTTC

size: NA
V: TRBV3-1
D: NA
J: TRBJ2-1
CDR3: CASSQDRPSSYNEQFF
DNA: TGTGCCAGCAGCCAAGACAGGCCCAGCTCCTACAATGAGCAGTTCTTC

size: NA
V: TRBV6-2/TRBV6-3
D: NA
J: TRBJ2-1
CDR3: CASTRGRGYYNEQFF
DNA: TGTGCCAGCACCCGGGGCAGGGGCTACTACAATGAGCAGTTCTTC

size: few
V: TRBV15
D: TRBD1
J: TRBJ2-4
CDR3: CATSGGQYKNIQYF
DNA: TGTGCCACCAGCGGGGGACAGTACAAAAACATTCAGTACTTC

size: few
V: TRBV21-1
D: NA
J: TRBJ1-3
CDR3: CASSKGGDRASRNTIYF
DNA: TGTGCCAGCAGCAAGGGGGGCGACAGGGCGTCGCGAAACACCATATATTTT

size: few
V: TRBV10-3
D: TRBD2
J: TRBJ2-3
CDR3: CAISDGGGGNTQYF
DNA: TGTGCCATCAGTGACGGCGGGGGGGGGAATACGCAGTATTTT

size: many
V: TRBV27
D: NA
J: TRBJ2-3
CDR3: CASSLGGHTQYF
DNA: TGTGCCAGCAGTTTGGGCGGTCATACGCAGTATTTT

size: NA
V: TRBV4-3
D: TRBD2
J: TRBJ2-3
CDR3: CASSTYSGGAGNTQYF
DNA: TGCGCCAGCAGCACGTATAGCGGGGGGGCTGGAAATACGCAGTATTTT

size: NA
V: TRBV20-1
D: NA
J: TRBJ2-1
CDR3: CSARDNGDSYNEQFF
DNA: TGCAGTGCTAGAGATAACGGGGACTCCTACAATGAGCAGTTCTTC

size: NA
V: TRBV3-1
D: NA
J: TRBJ2-7
CDR3: CASSQGTSYEQYF
DNA: TGTGCCAGCAGCCAAGGGACGTCCTACGAGCAGTACTTC

size: NA
V: TRBV11-2
D: NA
J: TRBJ2-7
CDR3: CASSEGGDYEQYF
DNA: TGTGCCAGCTCCGAGGGAGGAGACTACGAGCAGTACTTC

size: NA
V: TRBV4-1
D: NA
J: TRBJ1-1
CDR3: CASSQEGAVSPGAFF
DNA: TGCGCCAGCAGCCAAGAAGGTGCGGTTAGTCCCGGAGCTTTCTTT

size: NA
V: TRBV7-9
D: NA
J: TRBJ1-6
CDR3: CASSSTGRPNSPLHF
DNA: TGTGCCAGCAGCTCCACAGGGAGGCCTAATTCACCCCTCCACTTT

size: few
V: TRBV4-1
D: TRBD1
J: TRBJ1-1
CDR3: CASSPHQDRVYTEAFF
DNA: TGCGCCAGCAGCCCCCACCAGGACAGGGTCTACACTGAAGCTTTCTTT

size: many
V: TRBV5-1
D: TRBD2
J: TRBJ2-1
CDR3: CASSLPTSGDNEQFF
DNA: TGCGCCAGCAGCTTACCGACTAGCGGGGACAATGAGCAGTTCTTC

size: few
V: TRBV27
D: TRBD2
J: TRBJ2-2
CDR3: CASSTLAGGPKSGELFF
DNA: TGTGCCAGCAGTACACTAGCGGGGGGGCCTAAGTCCGGGGAGCTGTTTTTT

size: few
V: TRBV6-6
D: NA
J: TRBJ2-1
CDR3: CASSFPGVLLDNEQFF
DNA: TGTGCCAGCAGTTTCCCGGGGGTCCTACTGGACAATGAGCAGTTCTTC

size: few
V: TRBV7-6
D: NA
J: TRBJ2-1
CDR3: CASSFLGGVDEQFF
DNA: TGTGCCAGCAGCTTCTTGGGGGGAGTGGATGAGCAGTTCTTC

size: NA
V: TRBV15
D: NA
J: TRBJ2-5
CDR3: CATSRDRGGTQYF
DNA: TGTGCCACCAGCAGAGATAGGGGGGGGACCCAGTACTTC

size: many
V: TRBV7-2
D: NA
J: TRBJ1-1
CDR3: CASSLGVRVDTEAFF
DNA: TGTGCCAGCAGCTTAGGTGTCAGGGTGGACACTGAAGCTTTCTTT

size: few
V: TRBV30
D: NA
J: TRBJ1-6
CDR3: CAWSMGKLYNSPLHF
DNA: TGTGCCTGGAGTATGGGGAAACTCTATAATTCACCCCTCCACTTT

size: NA
V: TRBV4-1
D: TRBD1
J: TRBJ2-7
CDR3: CASSQGQAYEQYF
DNA: TGCGCCAGCAGCCAGGGACAGGCCTACGAGCAGTACTTC

size: few
V: TRBV12-3/TRBV12-4
D: TRBD1
J: TRBJ2-5
CDR3: CASSWTGYFLGETQYF
DNA: TGTGCCAGCAGCTGGACAGGGTACTTTTTAGGGGAGACCCAGTACTTC

size: few
V: TRBV28
D: NA
J: TRBJ1-1
CDR3: CASSFFGNTEAFF
DNA: TGTGCCAGCAGTTTTTTCGGAAACACTGAAGCTTTCTTT

size: NA
V: TRBV4-3
D: NA
J: TRBJ1-4
CDR3: CASSRGRGIEKLFF
DNA: TGCGCCAGCAGCCGGGGCAGGGGAATAGAAAAACTGTTTTTT

size: NA
V: TRBV12-3/TRBV12-4
D: NA
J: TRBJ1-2
CDR3: CASSPAGAADGYTF
DNA: TGTGCCAGCAGCCCAGCTGGGGCCGCGGATGGCTACACCTTC

size: many
V: TRBV4-2
D: NA
J: TRBJ2-1
CDR3: CASSQRYGLSGAYNEQFF
DNA: TGTGCCAGCAGCCAAAGATACGGACTAAGCGGAGCCTACAATGAGCAGTTCTTC

size: NA
V: TRBV2
D: NA
J: TRBJ2-3
CDR3: CASSEPDTQYF
DNA: TGTGCCAGCAGTGAACCAGATACGCAGTATTTT

size: many
V: TRBV7-2
D: TRBD2
J: TRBJ2-1
CDR3: CASSSGTSSYNEQFF
DNA: TGTGCCAGCAGCTCCGGGACTAGCTCCTACAATGAGCAGTTCTTC

size: few
V: TRBV18
D: TRBD1
J: TRBJ2-7
CDR3: CASNRGSYEQYF
DNA: TGTGCCAGCAACAGGGGTTCCTACGAGCAGTACTTC

size: few
V: TRBV5-5
D: NA
J: TRBJ2-1
CDR3: CASSQNTRNEQFF
DNA: TGTGCCAGCAGTCAAAATACAAGGAATGAGCAGTTCTTC

size: few
V: TRBV4-3
D: NA
J: TRBJ2-7
CDR3: CASSQAAGAWNEQYF
DNA: TGCGCCAGCAGCCAAGCGGCAGGGGCATGGAACGAGCAGTACTTC

size: many
V: TRBV6-6
D: TRBD2
J: TRBJ2-5
CDR3: CASSYFRPAGGPQETQYF
DNA: TGTGCCAGCAGTTACTTCCGGCCAGCGGGGGGCCCTCAAGAGACCCAGTACTTC

size: NA
V: TRBV5-1
D: NA
J: TRBJ2-1
CDR3: CASCGGVSNNEQFF
DNA: TGCGCCAGCTGTGGCGGGGTTTCCAACAATGAGCAGTTCTTC

size: NA
V: TRBV4-1
D: NA
J: TRBJ1-5
CDR3: CASSQGGGWPQHF
DNA: TGCGCCAGCAGCCAAGGAGGCGGTTGGCCCCAGCATTTT

size: NA
V: TRBV12-3/TRBV12-4
D: NA
J: TRBJ2-2
CDR3: CASSLGAAGELFF
DNA: TGTGCCAGCAGTTTGGGGGCTGCCGGGGAGCTGTTTTTT

size: NA
V: TRBV20-1
D: NA
J: TRBJ2-5
CDR3: CSARGDRRETQYF
DNA: TGCAGTGCTAGGGGAGATAGACGAGAGACCCAGTACTTC

size: NA
V: TRBV2
D: NA
J: TRBJ2-1
CDR3: CASSPSKQGNYNEQFF
DNA: TGTGCCAGCAGCCCCAGTAAACAGGGAAATTACAATGAGCAGTTCTTC

size: few
V: TRBV20-1
D: NA
J: TRBJ2-1
CDR3: CSASNPIDFSGNNEQFF
DNA: TGCAGTGCTTCGAACCCTATAGACTTTTCAGGTAACAATGAGCAGTTCTTC

size: NA
V: TRBV12-3/TRBV12-4
D: TRBD2
J: TRBJ2-5
CDR3: CASRLGGVVETQYF
DNA: TGTGCCAGCAGGCTCGGGGGGGTAGTAGAGACCCAGTACTTC

size: few
V: TRBV7-2
D: NA
J: TRBJ2-5
CDR3: CASSPMGREETQYF
DNA: TGTGCCAGCAGCCCCATGGGGCGCGAAGAGACCCAGTACTTC

size: NA
V: TRBV7-9
D: TRBD1
J: TRBJ1-1
CDR3: CASSGQGLTEAFF
DNA: TGTGCCAGCAGCGGACAGGGTCTGACTGAAGCTTTCTTT